The present TCR beta chain was sequenced within a study of CD4 T cells in relation to SARS-CoV-2 and coronaviruses. Study information: Convalescent patients were fewer than ten males and a few females; two were Hispanic.

The repertoire was sequenced with immunoSEQ multiplex PCR; TCRdb's copy has only in-frame clones and lacks some. The sample consists of tens of thousands of clones, roughly 90% of them appearing once. Germline V gene data show CDR1 as MNHEY and CDR2 as SVGAGI. The CDR3 is made up of 13 amino acids. Trimming left V 8 bases short and J 2 bases short, with 9 bases between. Sequencing used memory CD4+ T cells from PBMCs. This chain links TRBV6-5 with TRBJ2-2; D not certain. This clonotype was obtained from an adult with COVID-19. CDR3 bases: TGTGCCAGCGTTGACCCAAACACCGGGGAGCTGTTTTTT. Protein: CASVDPNTGELFF.